This T cell receptor (beta chain) is drawn from a study of blood T cell repertoires in COVID-19. Study-wide background: Acute-phase and convalescent COVID-19 samples originated in the United States, Italy and Spain.

This clone was counted between two and nine times. Participants, about 18 to 95 years old, spanned 25 or so US areas. Each participant's cohort was designated according to participant-reported clinical history. Original processing notes: Estimated nucleated cell counts came from reference gene primer amplification. This table comes from immunoSEQ multiplex PCR, and its TCRdb copy is limited to in-frame clones, with some not included. That table gives V, J and clone size, and the DNA gave D and trimming. The top ten hold less than 7% of the sample, which has 110,000 to 150,000 clones, roughly 80% seen once. V gave up 3 bases and J gave up 11 bases, with 11 bases separating them. The CDR3 is 13 residues long.

The source material was PBMCs or T cells enriched from blood (not recorded which). The receptor comes from a man aged 40-50 years with acute COVID-19. The V gene is TRBV12-3 or TRBV12-4, the J gene TRBJ1-6; D not certain. The CDR3 bases are TGTGCCAGCAGTTTGACGGTGGAGACACCCCTCCACTTT. It encodes CASSLTVETPLHF.